The sequence of this T cell receptor (beta chain) was determined in a study of regulatory T cells in long-lasting Graves disease. Study at large: Positive TSH receptor antibodies alongside over 5 years of antithyroid drugs were what marked Graves' disease as persistent.

Time point here: persistent/refractory GD, antithyroid drugs over 5 years with positive TRAb. Following extraction of RNA from PBMCs, that RNA was used to make the TCR library. Patients were enrolled at an endocrinology department in Xi'an, China. The CDR3 runs 15 residues. Trimming stripped 4 bases from V and 3 bases from J, with 16 bases between. The V gene's germline CDR1 is KGHSY and CDR2 FQNENV. This clonotype was counted at least ten times. The antigen remains undetermined. The authors built TCR beta libraries using iRepertoire HTBI primers and Arm-PCR of CDR3 regions. TCRdb reprocessed the multiplex PCR reads with MiXCR, giving one entry per CDR3 protein. The table records 400,000 to 500,000 distinct CDR3 sequences, less than 25% of them present only once. Regarding the study as a whole: Persistent disease was characterized by preferential usage of TRBV28, TRBJ1-2 and TRBJ2-5.

The rearrangement joins TRBV16 to TRBJ2-7; tentatively, D is TRBD1 or TRBD2 (8 bases each). This receptor was obtained from a female donor with Graves disease. The sequencing used peripheral blood mononuclear cells (PBMCs), collected when the disease was refractory, from a patient treated with antithyroid drugs. The CDR3 reads CASSPGGTGIYEQYF. The CDR3 nucleotides read TGTGCCAGCAGCCCGGGGGGGACAGGCATCTACGAGCAGTACTTC.